Following are 22 T cell receptor beta chains from one sample sequenced in a study of CD8+ T cells in alopecia areata. Extraction and reverse transcription of RNA yielded cDNA as the sequencing template. TCRdb keeps only in-frame clones here, not all; method: immunoSEQ multiplex PCR. In the table there are about 190,000 clones, roughly three fifths of which are singletons. Sample treatment: oral pan-JAK inhibitor, 5-10 mg twice daily. The sequencing here drew on CD4+ T cells sorted from blood, taken at week 4, from a patient treated with tofacitinib. All receptors derive from a human donor with alopecia areata.

The chain recombines TRBV2 with TRBJ1-5; possibly TRBD1 for D (5 bases). The CDR3 has 14 amino acids. V lost 8 bases to trimming and J lost 1 base, with 12 bases between them. Germline loops: CDR1 SNHLY, CDR2 FYNNEI. The CDR3, as DNA: TGTGCCAGCGGGGACTATGGGAGCAATCAGCCCCAGCATTTT. Its protein product is CASGDYGSNQPQHF.

V gene TRBV10-3 combines with J gene TRBJ2-3; D is undetermined. Germline CDR1 is ENHRY and CDR2 is SYGVKD. The CDR3 is made up of 12 amino acids. Trimming shortened V by 7 bases and J by 0 bases, and 5 bases separated the two germline ends. This CDR3 is CAIKGSTDTQYF. Here the CDR3 DNA reads TGTGCCATCAAGGGTAGCACAGATACGCAGTATTTT.

The V call is TRBV6-5, the J call TRBJ1-2; D is undetermined. CDR1 is MNHEY, CDR2 SVGAGI, per germline. This CDR3 region has 13 residues. The ends were cut back, 6 bases at V and 2 bases at J, with 10 bases in the middle. DNA for the CDR3: TGTGCCAGCAGGAATAATTTGAACTATGGCTACACCTTC. It codes for CASRNNLNYGYTF.

V gene TRBV30 combines with J gene TRBJ1-5, with D perhaps TRBD1 (5 bases). CDR3 length: 15 residues. V was pared by 1 base and J by 9 bases, with 19 bases between. Germline loops: CDR1 GTSNPN, CDR2 SVGIG (reference sequence). The CDR3 region is CAWSDNLGGDRPQHF. The CDR3, as DNA: TGTGCCTGGAGTGATAACCTGGGGGGGGATCGGCCCCAGCATTTT.

The chain uses TRBV28 and TRBJ1-4, with a tentative D call TRBD1 (5 bases). The CDR3 is 15 amino acids. Germline CDR1 MDHEN, CDR2 SYDVKM. The V end lost 3 bases, the J end lost 5 bases, and 13 bases lay between the germline ends. In DNA form, the CDR3 reads TGTGCCAGCAGTTTTAAGTACAGGACAAATGAAAAACTGTTTTTT. Protein: CASSFKYRTNEKLFF.

The chain joins TRBV11-3 to TRBJ2-1; 13 bases are shared with TRBD2. The trim removed 4 bases at V and 8 bases at J, leaving 14 bases unmatched. The CDR3 has 18 residues. Germline assignment: CDR1 SGHNT and CDR2 YENEEA. CDR3 nucleotides: TGTGCCAGCAGCTCCGGACTAGCGGGAGTATTTGGGGTAGATGAGCAGTTCTTC. This encodes CASSSGLAGVFGVDEQFF.

The rearrangement uses TRBV30 and TRBJ1-1; D call uncertain. Germline V gene lookup returns CDR1 GTSNPN and CDR2 SVGIG (reference sequence). The CDR3 consists of 12 residues. The V end was cut by 3 bases, the J end by 1 base, with 6 bases between. The CDR3 sequence is CAWRSANTEAFF. In DNA form, the CDR3 reads TGTGCCTGGAGATCCGCGAACACTGAAGCTTTCTTT.

This clone was counted between two and nine times. This chain connects TRBV29-1 to TRBJ2-5; tentatively, D is TRBD2 (6 bases). The CDR3 runs to 14 residues. V lost 4 bases to trimming and J lost 5 bases, with 17 bases between them. Germline CDR1 is SQVTM and CDR2 is ANQGSEA. CDR3 region: CSVARLNREETQYF. CDR3 DNA sequence: TGCAGCGTTGCGAGACTGAACCGGGAGGAGACCCAGTACTTC.

This clone was observed a handful of times. The CDR3 reads CASSEYRYEQYF. CDR3 DNA: TGTGCCAGCAGTGAATATAGGTACGAGCAGTACTTC. The chain joins TRBV25-1 to TRBJ2-7; D gene uncertain. V was trimmed by 0 bases and J by 4 bases, leaving 4 bases between them. The CDR3 extends over 12 amino acids. Per germline, CDR1 MGHDK and CDR2 SYGVNS.

The chain has TRBV5-1 and TRBJ1-2; D unresolved. This CDR3 is 12 amino acids long. Trimming pared 4 bases from V and 5 bases from J, leaving 9 bases between. Germline assignment: CDR1 SGHRS and CDR2 YFSETQ. CDR3 protein: CASSPRDYGYTF. The CDR3 DNA sequence: TGCGCCAGCAGCCCACGAGATTATGGCTACACCTTC.

V usage is TRBV29-1 and J usage is TRBJ2-7; 8 nucleotides line up with TRBD1. With V trimmed by 6 bases and J by 7 bases, 11 bases remained unmatched. Germline lookup yields CDR1 SQVTM and CDR2 ANQGSEA. The CDR3 is 13 residues long. CDR3 coding DNA: TGCAGCGTAAGGACAGGGACGGGTAGTGAGCAGTACTTC. Translating it yields CSVRTGTGSEQYF.

The genes are TRBV6-4 and TRBJ2-3, with 7 positions matching TRBD1. Germline trimming cut 6 bases from V and 0 bases from J; bases unmatched to any gene: 6. Germline CDR1 MRHNA, CDR2 SNTAGT. This CDR3 is 15 amino acids long. In DNA, the CDR3 is TGTGCCAGCAGACCGGGACAGTCTAGCACAGATACGCAGTATTTT. Amino acid sequence: CASRPGQSSTDTQYF.

This clone has only a few counts. The gene calls are TRBV27 and TRBJ2-3, with D perhaps matching TRBD1 or TRBD2 (5 bases each). Trimming took 7 bases from V and 4 from J, leaving 15 bases between them. The CDR3 extends over 14 amino acids. Germline CDR1 reads MNHEY; CDR2 reads SMNVEV (reference sequence). The CDR3: CASNGGEPPDTQYF. The CDR3 DNA follows: TGTGCCAGCAATGGGGGAGAGCCCCCAGATACGCAGTATTTT.

This sequence joins TRBV27 and TRBJ2-2, with 8 bases aligning to TRBD2. V was clipped by 3 bases and J by 5 bases; unmatched bases: 5. The CDR3 contains 15 residues. Germline V gene lookup returns CDR1 MNHEY and CDR2 SMNVEV (reference sequence). The CDR3, as DNA: TGTGCCAGCAGTTTTGGCGGGAGGCGAACCGGGGAGCTGTTTTTT. Translated, it gives CASSFGGRRTGELFF.

The chain joins TRBV30 to TRBJ1-5; D remains ambiguous. V was clipped by 0 bases and J by 15 bases, with 15 bases between them. Per the germline V gene, CDR1 is GTSNPN and CDR2 is SVGIG (reference sequence). CDR3 length equals 12 residues. The CDR3 DNA follows: TGTGCCTGGAGTGTACGGAATGGAGGTGCGCATTTT. It yields the protein CAWSVRNGGAHF. The full variable domain, its missing parts supplied by reference TRBV30 and TRBJ1-5, is SQTIHQWPATLVQPVGSPLSLECTVEGTSNPNLYWYRQAAGRGLQLLFYSVGIGQISSEVPQNLSASRPQDRQFILSSKKLLLSDSGFYLCAWSVRNGGAHFGDGTRLSIL.

The chain is built from TRBV29-1 and TRBJ2-3; tentatively, D is TRBD2 (6 bases). The CDR3 contains 15 residues. CDR1 and CDR2 from the germline V gene are SQVTM and ANQGSEA. V lost 3 bases to trimming and J lost 5 bases, with 18 bases between them. In DNA form, the CDR3 reads TGCAGCGTTGAGGATCGGGGTAGCGGTGTAGATACGCAGTATTTT. Amino acid sequence: CSVEDRGSGVDTQYF.

The chain joins TRBV29-1 to TRBJ2-1, with D unclear. This CDR3 contains 12 residues. V was clipped by 6 bases and J by 6 bases, with 12 bases between them. Germline CDR1 and CDR2: SQVTM and ANQGSEA. CDR3 protein: CSVRRSTNEQFF. CDR3 nucleotides: TGCAGCGTCAGACGGAGTACCAATGAGCAGTTCTTC.

The chain is built from TRBV5-1 and TRBJ2-7; D perhaps matches TRBD1 (6 bases). CDR1 is SGHRS, CDR2 YFSETQ, per germline. Trimming removed 1 base at V and 7 bases at J, with 15 bases between. The CDR3 spans 14 residues. In nucleotides, the CDR3 is TGCGCCAGCAGCTTGTCCGCACAGGGCAATGAGCAGTACTTC. Protein: CASSLSAQGNEQYF.

This clone was counted ten times or more. The sample contains more than one DNA sequence encoding this CDR3. The rearrangement joins TRBV7-2 to TRBJ2-1, with 7 bases that match TRBD1. This CDR3 is built from 16 residues. V shed 1 base and J 4 bases; nucleotides not matched to a gene: 7. Germline V gene data show CDR1 as SGHTA and CDR2 as FQGNSA. CDR3 sequence: CASSLGGTVTYNEQFF. The DNA of the CDR3 is TGTGCCAGCAGCTTAGGTGGGACAGTTACATACAATGAGCAGTTCTTC.

This clone was seen more than once but under ten times. At the DNA level, this CDR3 is encoded by other sequences in the same sample as well. The CDR3 DNA follows: TGTGCCAGCTCACCACTGGGACAGCCTATGAACACTGAAGCTTTCTTT. Its translation: CASSPLGQPMNTEAFF. V is TRBV18 and J is TRBJ1-1; TRBD1 matches 7 bases. The CDR3 length is 16 residues. The V gene's germline CDR1 is KGHSH and CDR2 LQKENI. J was trimmed by 0 bases and V by 1 base; bases with no gene match: 5.

The rearrangement uses TRBV2 and TRBJ2-7, with 9 bases lining up with TRBD1. V lost 10 bases, J lost 4 bases, and 8 bases stayed unmatched. CDR1 and CDR2 from the germline V gene are SNHLY and FYNNEI. This CDR3 contains 13 residues. The CDR3 region is CATRRTGVYEQYF. In DNA form, the CDR3 reads TGTGCCACCCGAAGGACAGGGGTTTACGAGCAGTACTTC.

The chain carries TRBV6-1 and TRBJ2-3; D is uncertain. The length of the CDR3 is 12 residues. Deletions cut 4 bases from V and 3 bases from J, with 5 bases between. The germline V gene encodes CDR1 MNHNS and CDR2 SASEGT. The CDR3 DNA reads as TGTGCCAGCAGTGCAAATACAGATACGCAGTATTTT. Protein product: CASSANTDTQYF.